This passage covers 27 T cell receptor beta chains from one sample sequenced in a study of breast tumors, draining lymph nodes, adjacent tissues. Axillary draining lymph nodes of breast cancer patients supplied the node samples. From the multiplex PCR reads, TCRdb called clonotypes with MiXCR, one entry per CDR3 protein. The sample has tens of thousands of distinct CDR3 sequences; approximately 19% are singletons. The sample taken for sequencing was axillary lymph node tissue. These TCRs come from a female donor with breast cancer. Some clones in this sample may be carry-over from other donors' samples.

This clonotype was counted at least ten times. The gene calls are TRBV20-1 and TRBJ1-2; D is unclear. Germline lookup yields CDR1 DFQATT and CDR2 SNEGSKA (reference sequence). CDR3 size: 14 residues. V was trimmed by 2 bases and J by 5 bases, leaving 15 bases between them. As DNA, the CDR3 is TGCAGTGCTAGACACCACGGAGTGCCTTATGGCTACACCTTC. The encoded protein is CSARHHGVPYGYTF.

This clonotype has at least ten counts. This chain's CDR3 is CSARVRGILGSPLHF. The CDR3 region has the DNA TGCAGTGCTAGAGTCCGTGGAATTCTCGGTTCACCCCTCCACTTT. The chain links TRBV20-1 to TRBJ1-6; D gene uncertain. The CDR3 totals 15 residues. Germline CDR1 DFQATT, CDR2 SNEGSKA (reference sequence). The germline V and J ends were trimmed by 1 base and 9 bases, with 16 bases remaining between them.

This clonotype was seen ten or more times. J is TRBJ2-7 and V is TRBV19, with D tentatively TRBD1 or TRBD2 (8 bases each). V dropped 7 bases and J dropped 3 bases, with 19 bases sitting between them. The V gene's germline CDR1 is LNHDA and CDR2 SQIVND (reference sequence). There are 15 residues in the CDR3. The DNA for the CDR3 is TGTGCCAGTAAGGGTAGCGGGACAGGAGTCTACGAGCAGTACTTC. This encodes CASKGSGTGVYEQYF.

The chain carries TRBV28 and TRBJ2-7, with D perhaps TRBD1 (5 bases). CDR3 length equals 14 residues. Per germline, CDR1 MDHEN and CDR2 SYDVKM. Deletions cut 7 bases from V and 2 bases from J, with 15 bases between. The CDR3 coding sequence is TGTGCCAGCAAGGTTGGGGCCAGCGCCTACGAGCAGTACTTC. Residues: CASKVGASAYEQYF.

At least ten counts were recorded for this clonotype. The rearrangement links TRBV6-2 or TRBV6-3 to TRBJ2-7; the D is unclear. This CDR3 is 11 amino acids long. Between the trimmed V and J ends, which lost 0 bases and 7 bases, there was a span of 4 bases. Germline V lookup: CDR1 MNHEY, CDR2 SVGEGT. CDR3 DNA sequence: TGTGCCAGCAGTTACTCTAGTGAGCAGTACTTC. It specifies CASSYSSEQYF.

This clonotype appeared many times. This sequence joins TRBV12-3 or TRBV12-4 and TRBJ2-7, with D possibly matching TRBD1 (5 bases). The CDR3 has 12 residues. V lost 1 base and J lost 6, with 7 bases in between. Here the CDR3 DNA reads TGTGCCAGCAGTTTAGAGGGGCGCGAGCAGTACTTC. It yields the protein CASSLEGREQYF.

There are many counts of this clonotype. CDR3 DNA sequence: TGTGCCAGCAGCCCCCAGCGTCGGCAGCTCTCTGGGGCCAACGTCCTGACTTTC. It specifies CASSPQRRQLSGANVLTF. The chain is built from TRBV7-8 and TRBJ2-6; D gene unclear. The germline V gene has CDR1 SGHVS and CDR2 FQNEAQ. Trimming removed 5 bases at V and 0 bases at J, with 17 bases between. The CDR3 sequence is 18 residues long.

For this clonotype: At one end the junction does not follow the germline gene, possibly because of a read error. The gene calls are TRBV7-2 and TRBJ2-7; 7 bases align to TRBD1. CDR3 size: 13 residues. Germline CDR1 SGHTA, CDR2 FQGNSA. The DNA of the CDR3 is TGTGCCGGCAGCGTGGACAGGTTCCACGAGCAGTACTTC. Translated: CAGSVDRFHEQYF.

At least ten counts were recorded for this clonotype. The V call is TRBV12-3 or TRBV12-4, the J call TRBJ2-3; the match to TRBD2 covers 8 bases. The CDR3 sequence is 17 residues long. V lost 0 bases and J lost 0; bases outside the gene matches: 5. CDR3 bases: TGTGCCAGCAGTTTAGCGGGTAGCGGGATTAGCACAGATACGCAGTATTTT. It codes for CASSLAGSGISTDTQYF.

This clonotype was picked up many times. The chain links TRBV28 to TRBJ2-3; D unclear. In germline, CDR1 is MDHEN, CDR2 SYDVKM. This CDR3 has 12 residues. V lost 2 bases, J lost 9 bases, and 9 bases lay in between. The CDR3 region is CASSLSGITQYF. The CDR3 DNA reads as TGTGCCAGCAGTTTAAGTGGGATCACGCAGTATTTT.

This clonotype came up many times. This chain links TRBV2 with TRBJ2-1; a weak D match, TRBD2 (5 bases). V was shortened by 5 bases and J by 4 bases, with 12 bases between the two germline ends. This CDR3 is built from 14 residues. Germline CDR1 is SNHLY and CDR2 is FYNNEI. The DNA for the CDR3 is TGTGCCAGCAGTCCCCTGGGCGGGTACAATGAGCAGTTCTTC. Residues: CASSPLGGYNEQFF. Full variable domain (outside the CDR3, taken from reference TRBV2 and TRBJ2-1): EPEVTQTPSHQVTQMGQEVILRCVPISNHLYFYWYRQILGQKVEFLVSFYNNEISEKSEIFDDQFSVERPDGSNFTLKIRSTKLEDSAMYFCASSPLGGYNEQFFGPGTRLTVL.

This clonotype appeared a single time. The rearrangement uses TRBV18 and TRBJ2-2; 9 nucleotides match TRBD2. The junction had 6 bases not matched to a gene; V was cut back by 3 bases and J by 7 bases. From germline, CDR1 is KGHSH and CDR2 LQKENI. This CDR3 is built from 15 residues. CDR3 residues: CASSPSGRRYGELFF. As DNA, the CDR3 is TGTGCCAGCTCACCTAGCGGGAGAAGGTACGGGGAGCTGTTTTTT.

The genes are TRBV2 and TRBJ2-6, with D tentatively TRBD1 (6 bases). The CDR3 spans 16 residues. Trimming pared 5 bases from V and 2 bases from J, leaving 13 bases between. Looked up from germline, CDR1 is SNHLY and CDR2 is FYNNEI. The CDR3 loop is CASSRRTGTGANVLTF. In DNA, the CDR3 is TGTGCCAGCAGTAGACGAACAGGGACTGGGGCCAACGTCCTGACTTTC.

This clonotype has a count of ten or more. The chain is built from TRBV7-3 and TRBJ2-1, with D possibly TRBD2 on 5 matching bases. Trimming removed 1 base from V and 3 bases from J, with 13 bases in between. Germline-derived CDR1 and CDR2 are SGHTA and FQGTGA. This CDR3 comprises 16 residues. The CDR3 loop reads CASSLNGGSDYNEQFF. CDR3 in DNA: TGTGCCAGCAGCTTAAACGGCGGGTCGGACTACAATGAGCAGTTCTTC.

This clonotype has a count of ten or more. The rearrangement joins TRBV4-1 to TRBJ2-3; perhaps TRBD2 as D (6 bases). V shed 4 bases and J shed 1 base, with 15 bases lying between them. CDR1 is MGHRA and CDR2 is YSYEKL in the germline V gene. The CDR3 totals 16 residues. The CDR3 region has the DNA TGCGCCAGCAGCCGGAAGGTGGGGGGTGGCACAGATACGCAGTATTTT. It is translated as CASSRKVGGGTDTQYF.

The J gene is TRBJ1-4, the V gene TRBV11-2; D might be TRBD1 (5 bases). In germline, CDR1 is SGHAT, CDR2 FQNNGV. CDR3 size: 14 residues. V lost 3 bases, J lost 7 bases, and 12 bases lay in between. CDR3 region: CASSLGYGGEKLFF. The CDR3, as DNA: TGTGCCAGCAGCTTGGGTTATGGGGGTGAAAAACTGTTTTTT. Drawing the rest from reference TRBV11-2 and TRBJ1-4, the complete variable domain is EAGVAQSPRYKIIEKRQSVAFWCNPISGHATLYWYQQILGQGPKLLIQFQNNGVVDDSQLPKDRFSAERLKGVDSTLKIQPAKLEDSAVYLCASSLGYGGEKLFFGSGTQLSVL.

The table lists this clonotype with a few counts. The gene calls are TRBV12-3 or TRBV12-4 and TRBJ2-2, with 10 bases matching TRBD2. Trimming removed 6 bases from V and 5 bases from J; junction bases left unmatched: 3. CDR3 length equals 14 residues. The CDR3 nucleotides read TGTGCCAGCAGACTAGCGGGATTAACCGGGGAGCTGTTTTTT. Translating gives CASRLAGLTGELFF.

Details on this clonotype: A much bigger clone sits one base away, suggesting this may be a read error. The CDR3 protein is CASSQLTGGFKQYF. The CDR3 nucleotides read TGCGCCAGCAGCCAACTTACGGGGGGGTTCAAGCAGTACTTC. V and J are TRBV4-1 and TRBJ2-7; 8 bases match TRBD2. Germline V gene data show CDR1 as MGHRA and CDR2 as YSYEKL. This CDR3 has 14 amino acids. After removal of 2 bases from V and 8 bases from J, the junction contained 8 bases not matched to a gene.

Ten or more counts support this clonotype. This rearrangement joins TRBV10-1 to TRBJ2-2; D ambiguous. Germline CDR1 is WNHNN and CDR2 is SYGVQD (reference sequence). There are 14 residues in the CDR3. V gave up 0 bases and J gave up 5 bases, with 7 bases separating them. The chain's CDR3 is CASSESMGTGELFF. In nucleotides, the CDR3 is TGCGCCAGCAGTGAGTCTATGGGGACCGGGGAGCTGTTTTTT.

Many counts were recorded for this clonotype. The chain employs TRBV4-1 and TRBJ2-7, with D hard to call. The CDR3 has 15 amino acids. Trimming shortened V by 3 bases and J by 3 bases, and 15 bases separated the two germline ends. Germline values: CDR1 MGHRA, CDR2 YSYEKL. As DNA, the CDR3 is TGCGCCAGCAGCCAGAGCCTCGGCACCAACTACGAGCAGTACTTC. This encodes CASSQSLGTNYEQYF.

Note on this clonotype: A much bigger clone sits one base away, suggesting this may be a read error. The CDR3 DNA is TGTGCCAGCAGTGGTCAGATATATAATGGAAAACTGTTTTTT. It specifies CASSGQIYNGKLFF. The V call is TRBV6-1, the J call TRBJ1-4; no reliable D call. This CDR3 contains 14 residues. CDR1 MNHNS and CDR2 SASEGT come from the germline V gene.

This clonotype has a single count. The rearrangement joins TRBV30 to TRBJ2-6, with TRBD1 matching 8 bases. There are 17 residues in the CDR3. CDR1 and CDR2 from the germline V gene are GTSNPN and SVGIG (reference sequence). Losses at the gene ends were 3 bases for V and 1 base for J; bases not matched to a gene: 8. CDR3 bases: TGTGCCTGGAGGAGGGACAGGACACGGTCTGGGGCCAACGTCCTGACTTTC. It translates to CAWRRDRTRSGANVLTF.

Note on this clonotype: Being one base from a much bigger clone, this may be a read error. The chain is built from TRBV6-2 or TRBV6-3 and TRBJ1-6, with D unclear. CDR1 and CDR2 from the germline V gene are MNHEY and SVGEGT. This CDR3 has 17 residues. CDR3 in amino acids: CASSYSSMRVFASPLRF. For the CDR3, the DNA is TGTGCCAGCAGTTACTCGAGTATGAGGGTGTTCGCTTCACCCCTCCGCTTT.

This clonotype was observed many times. The J gene is TRBJ2-7, the V gene TRBV15; 9 bases agree with TRBD2. The V segment lost 5 bases and the J segment 7 bases; nucleotides outside the gene matches: 12. The CDR3 loop spans 15 amino acids. From germline, CDR1 is LNHNV and CDR2 YYDKDF (reference sequence). The CDR3, as DNA: TGTGCCACCAGCCCCCCTAGCGGGACCATACGAGAGCAGTACTTC. Residues: CATSPPSGTIREQYF.

This clonotype was detected ten times or more. The J gene is TRBJ2-1, the V gene TRBV19, with TRBD2 as a possible D gene (6 bases). The CDR3 totals 13 residues. V was clipped by 8 bases and J by 5 bases, with 13 bases between them. Per germline, CDR1 LNHDA and CDR2 SQIVND (reference sequence). CDR3 region: CASSGALNNEQFF. CDR3 nucleotide sequence: TGTGCCAGTTCGGGAGCCCTTAACAATGAGCAGTTCTTC.

At least ten counts were recorded for this clonotype. The CDR3 sequence is CSVGQGVDQPQHF. The CDR3 region has the DNA TGCAGCGTCGGACAGGGGGTTGATCAGCCCCAGCATTTT. The chain uses TRBV29-1 and TRBJ1-5; 10 bases align to TRBD1. Germline values: CDR1 SQVTM, CDR2 ANQGSEA. Trimming at V came to 6 bases and at J to 5 bases, leaving 4 bases not matched to a gene. The CDR3 is made up of 13 amino acids.

The chain joins TRBV5-1 to TRBJ2-5; perhaps TRBD2 as D (7 bases). The CDR3 runs 14 residues. Trimming stripped 7 bases from V and 4 bases from J, with 17 bases between. Germline V gene lookup returns CDR1 SGHRS and CDR2 YFSETQ. As DNA, the CDR3 is TGCGCCAGCTCCGGGGGCGGGAGCTTAGAGACCCAGTACTTC. It specifies CASSGGGSLETQYF.